This is a list of T cell receptor beta chains from one sample in a study of technical replicates of blood from several donors. The assay was immunoSEQ multiplex PCR, and TCRdb's table has in-frame clones only and misses some. The sample has around 100,000 clones; roughly 94% are singletons. The sequencing sample was made of T cells isolated from PBMCs. The receptors stem from a human donor in good health. Each CDR3 is given with its conserved first and last residue. The D gene is left open where the match is weak.

j_call: TRBJ1-5; v_call: TRBV6-1; d_call: -; cdr3_nt: TGTGCCAGCAGTGTCCTACAGGGTCAGGTTCAGCCCCAGCATTTT; cdr3_aa: CASSVLQGQVQPQHF
j_call: TRBJ1-2; v_call: TRBV6-1; d_call: -; cdr3_nt: TGTGCCAGCAGTGAATTGGAGTTGTCGGCGTATCACTATGGCTACACCTTC; cdr3_aa: CASSELELSAYHYGYTF
j_call: TRBJ1-4; v_call: TRBV20-1; d_call: -; cdr3_nt: TGCAGTGCTAGACCATCTGAAAAACTGTTTTTT; cdr3_aa: CSARPSEKLFF
j_call: TRBJ2-5; v_call: TRBV10-1; d_call: -; cdr3_nt: TGCGCCAGCAGTAGCGGTCCCGGGAGTTTCTGTCACTTC; cdr3_aa: CASSSGPGSFCHF
j_call: TRBJ2-1; v_call: TRBV13; d_call: -; cdr3_nt: TGTGCCAGCAGCTTATACGGGGGTCGGGAGCAGTTCTTC; cdr3_aa: CASSLYGGREQFF
j_call: TRBJ2-5; v_call: TRBV10-3; d_call: -; cdr3_nt: TGTGCCACCAGAGACTGGAGCCTAGAGACCCAGTACTTC; cdr3_aa: CATRDWSLETQYF
j_call: TRBJ2-7; v_call: TRBV27; d_call: TRBD1; cdr3_nt: TGTGCCAGCAGTTTATGGCGGACAGGGGCCTACGAGCAGTACTTC; cdr3_aa: CASSLWRTGAYEQYF
j_call: TRBJ1-5; v_call: TRBV18; d_call: -; cdr3_nt: TGTGCCAGCTCCCGAGAGCCGGAGCAGCCCCAGCATTTT; cdr3_aa: CASSREPEQPQHF
j_call: TRBJ1-1; v_call: TRBV5-8; d_call: TRBD1; cdr3_nt: TGTGCCAGCAGCTTAGGGGGACAGGGGCGGACTGAAGCTTTCTTT; cdr3_aa: CASSLGGQGRTEAFF
j_call: TRBJ2-3; v_call: TRBV2; d_call: TRBD2; cdr3_nt: TGTGCCAGCAGCAGGACTAGTTCCCGCACAGATACGCAGTATTTT; cdr3_aa: CASSRTSSRTDTQYF